Shown below are 14 T cell receptor beta chains from a single sample sequenced in a study of blood T cell repertoires in COVID-19. Produced via immunoSEQ multiplex PCR; TCRdb's table is partial and in-frame only. The repertoire consists of 300,000 to 350,000 clones, with 80% to 90% occurring once and the leading ten covering around 2.2%. The sample comprised PBMCs or T cells enriched from blood (not recorded which). The source of these receptors is a man in his thirties or forties who had recovered from COVID-19.

V usage is TRBV13 and J usage is TRBJ2-5; 8 bases fit TRBD2. With V trimmed by 4 bases and J by 5 bases, 12 bases remained unmatched. Germline loops: CDR1 PRHDT, CDR2 FYEKMQ (reference sequence). There are 16 residues in the CDR3. This CDR3 reads CASSSSTRGGPETQYF. CDR3 bases: TGTGCCAGCAGCTCCTCCACCCGGGGGGGCCCGGAGACCCAGTACTTC.

The rearrangement links TRBV9 to TRBJ2-1, with 8 positions matching TRBD1. Germline CDR1 is SGDLS and CDR2 is YYNGEE. Losses at the gene ends were 0 bases for V and 5 bases for J; bases not matched to a gene: 7. The CDR3 totals 16 residues. CDR3 DNA sequence: TGTGCCAGCAGCGTAGTAGCAGGGGGCCTAAACAATGAGCAGTTCTTC. Its protein product is CASSVVAGGLNNEQFF.

This clone has only a few counts. This chain uses TRBV7-3 with TRBJ1-1; TRBD1 matches 8 bases. Germline lookup yields CDR1 SGHTA and CDR2 FQGTGA. This CDR3 is 15 amino acids long. The J segment lost 3 bases and the V segment lost 2 bases, leaving 5 bases of the junction unmatched. The CDR3: CASSLGPRGHTEAFF. DNA of the CDR3: TGTGCCAGCAGCTTAGGTCCCAGGGGGCACACTGAAGCTTTCTTT. The full variable domain, rest sourced from reference TRBV7-3 and TRBJ1-1, is GAGVSQTPSNKVTEKGKYVELRCDPISGHTALYWYRQSLGQGPEFLIYFQGTGAADDSGLPNDRFFAVRPEGSVSTLKIQRTERGDSAVYLCASSLGPRGHTEAFFGQGTRLTVV.

This clone was recorded a few times. This sequence joins TRBV10-3 and TRBJ2-1, with TRBD2 as a possible D gene (6 bases). V was trimmed by 3 bases and J by 4 bases, leaving 10 bases between them. The CDR3 sequence is 14 residues long. Germline CDR1 and CDR2: ENHRY and SYGVKD. The CDR3 DNA reads TGTGCCATCAGTGATGGGCGGGATTACAATGAGCAGTTCTTC. It is translated as CAISDGRDYNEQFF.

The CDR3 loop reads CASSLDRQNGYTF. CDR3 coding DNA: TGTGCCAGCAGCTTAGATCGCCAGAATGGCTACACCTTC. The V gene is TRBV11-2, the J gene TRBJ1-2; no clear D. The V end was cut by 0 bases, the J end by 6 bases, with 8 bases between. CDR1 SGHAT and CDR2 FQNNGV come from the germline V gene. The CDR3 loop spans 13 amino acids.

The rearrangement uses TRBV7-9 and TRBJ1-3; no reliable D call. This CDR3 is 14 amino acids long. The germline V gene has CDR1 SEHNR and CDR2 FQNEAQ (reference sequence). Trimming removed 3 bases at V and 3 bases at J, with 9 bases between. CDR3 nucleotide sequence: TGTGCCAGCAGCTTCCTCCGGGGTGGAAACACCATATATTTT. Amino acid sequence: CASSFLRGGNTIYF.

The gene calls are TRBV7-2 and TRBJ1-1; D is unresolved. Germline V gene lookup returns CDR1 SGHTA and CDR2 FQGNSA. V lost 1 base and J 1 base, leaving 13 bases between the germline ends. The CDR3 spans 16 residues. CDR3 sequence (DNA): TGTGCCAGCAGCTTAGTTCCCTTGACGGGGAACACTGAAGCTTTCTTT. This gives the protein CASSLVPLTGNTEAFF.

The V call is TRBV5-1, the J call TRBJ1-5, with no clear D. The CDR3 runs to 14 residues. V was clipped by 0 bases and J by 6 bases, with 10 bases between them. Germline loops: CDR1 SGHRS, CDR2 YFSETQ. In DNA, the CDR3 is TGCGCCAGCAGCTTGGAGGCAGGATTTCAGCCCCAGCATTTT. This codes for CASSLEAGFQPQHF.

This chain uses TRBV5-5 with TRBJ1-2, with a tentative D call TRBD1 (5 bases). Between the trimmed V and J ends, which lost 6 bases and 4 bases, there was a span of 16 bases. CDR1 SGHKS and CDR2 YYEKEE come from the germline V gene (reference sequence). This CDR3 region has 14 residues. The chain's CDR3 is CASNQQSGFYGYTF. In DNA, the CDR3 is TGTGCCAGCAACCAACAATCAGGGTTCTATGGCTACACCTTC.

The chain joins TRBV28 to TRBJ1-2; the D gene is possibly TRBD1 (5 bases). The CDR3 runs 14 residues. Trimming left V 5 bases short and J 5 bases short, with 15 bases between. Germline CDR1 and CDR2: MDHEN and SYDVKM. As DNA, the CDR3 is TGTGCCAGCAGTCCAAGACAGCGTCAGTATGGCTACACCTTC. Its translation: CASSPRQRQYGYTF.

This chain joins TRBV7-9 and TRBJ2-5; 9 bases are a match to TRBD1. J lost 6 bases, V lost 4 bases, and 12 bases had no gene match. From germline, CDR1 is SEHNR and CDR2 FQNEAQ (reference sequence). The CDR3 loop spans 16 amino acids. CDR3 loop: CASSSVGGQGRQTQYF. The CDR3 nucleotides are TGTGCCAGCAGCTCTGTTGGTGGACAGGGGCGTCAGACCCAGTACTTC.

J is TRBJ1-6 and V is TRBV18, with 8 bases that match TRBD1. The germline V gene has CDR1 KGHSH and CDR2 LQKENI. CDR3 length: 15 residues. J was trimmed by 8 bases and V by 2 bases; bases with no gene match: 5. In DNA form, the CDR3 reads TGTGCCAGCTCACCAACCGACAGGGGTGATTCACCCCTCCACTTT. Translating gives CASSPTDRGDSPLHF. Supplemented by reference TRBV18 and TRBJ1-6, the full variable domain reads NAGVMQNPRHLVRRRGQEARLRCSPMKGHSHVYWYRQLPEEGLKFMVYLQKENIIDESGMPKERFSAEFPKEGPSILRIQQVVRGDSAAYFCASSPTDRGDSPLHFGNGTRLTVT.

This clone has just one count. The chain carries TRBV18 and TRBJ2-5; 9 nucleotides line up with TRBD2. The V gene end was trimmed by 1 base and the J gene end by 5 bases; junction bases not matched to a gene: 5. The CDR3 contains 15 residues. Germline CDR1 KGHSH, CDR2 LQKENI. The CDR3 is CASSPRGLAGETQYF. The CDR3 coding sequence is TGTGCCAGCTCACCACGGGGACTAGCAGGGGAGACCCAGTACTTC.

The chain employs TRBV6-2 or TRBV6-3 and TRBJ2-3; 7 positions match TRBD1. After removal of 5 bases from V and 2 bases from J, the junction contained 13 bases not matched to a gene. This CDR3 region has 17 residues. Germline CDR1 and CDR2: MNHEY and SVGEGT. CDR3 residues: CASSPGQPLMLTDTQYF. In nucleotides, the CDR3 is TGTGCCAGCAGTCCGGGACAGCCATTAATGCTCACAGATACGCAGTATTTT.